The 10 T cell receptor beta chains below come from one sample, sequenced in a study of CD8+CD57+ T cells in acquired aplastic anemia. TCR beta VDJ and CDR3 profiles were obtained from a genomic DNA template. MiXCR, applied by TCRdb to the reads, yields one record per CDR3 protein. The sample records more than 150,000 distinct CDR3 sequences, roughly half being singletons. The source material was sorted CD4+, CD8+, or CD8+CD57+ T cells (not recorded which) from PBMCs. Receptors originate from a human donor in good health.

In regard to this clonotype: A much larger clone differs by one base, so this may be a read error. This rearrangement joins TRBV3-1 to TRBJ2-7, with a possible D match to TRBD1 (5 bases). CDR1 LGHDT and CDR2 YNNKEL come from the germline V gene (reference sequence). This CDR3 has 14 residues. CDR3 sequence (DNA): TGTGCCGGCAGCCAGTATCAGGGCAGCTACGAGCAGTACTTC. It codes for CAGSQYQGSYEQYF.

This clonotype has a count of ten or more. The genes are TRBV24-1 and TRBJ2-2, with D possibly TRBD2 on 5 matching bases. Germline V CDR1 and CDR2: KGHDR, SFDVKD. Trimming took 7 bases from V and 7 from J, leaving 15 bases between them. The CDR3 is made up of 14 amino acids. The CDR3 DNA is TGTGCCACCAGCGGCCGGGGTCCGGACGGGGAGCTGTTTTTT. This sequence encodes CATSGRGPDGELFF.

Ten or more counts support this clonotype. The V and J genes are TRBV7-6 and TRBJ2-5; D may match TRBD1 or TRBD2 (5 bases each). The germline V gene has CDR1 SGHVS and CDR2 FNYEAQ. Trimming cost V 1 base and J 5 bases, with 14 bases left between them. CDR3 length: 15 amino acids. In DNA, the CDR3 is TGTGCCAGCAGCTTAGATGAGGGCAGGGTTGAGACCCAGTACTTC. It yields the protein CASSLDEGRVETQYF. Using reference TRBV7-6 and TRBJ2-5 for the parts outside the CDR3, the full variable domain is GAGVSQSPRYKVTKRGQDVALRCDPISGHVSLYWYRQALGQGPEFLTYFNYEAQQDKSGLPNDRFSAERPEGSISTLTIQRTEQRDSAMYRCASSLDEGRVETQYFGPGTRLLVL.

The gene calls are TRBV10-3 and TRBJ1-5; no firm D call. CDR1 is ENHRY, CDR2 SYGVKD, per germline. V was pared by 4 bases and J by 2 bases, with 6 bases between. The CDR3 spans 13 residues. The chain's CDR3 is CAISVQGNQPQHF. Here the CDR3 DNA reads TGTGCCATCAGTGTCCAGGGCAATCAGCCCCAGCATTTT.

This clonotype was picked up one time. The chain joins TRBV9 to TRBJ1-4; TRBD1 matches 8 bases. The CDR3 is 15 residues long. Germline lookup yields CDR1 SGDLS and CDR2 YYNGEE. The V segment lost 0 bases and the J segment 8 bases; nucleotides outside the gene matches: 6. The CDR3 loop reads CASSVEDRVGEKLFF. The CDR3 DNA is TGTGCCAGCAGCGTAGAGGACAGGGTTGGCGAAAAACTGTTTTTT.

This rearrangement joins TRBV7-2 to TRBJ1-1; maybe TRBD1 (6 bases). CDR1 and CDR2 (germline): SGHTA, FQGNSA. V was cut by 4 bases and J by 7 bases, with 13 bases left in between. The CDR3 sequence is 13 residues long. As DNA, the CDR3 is TGTGCCAGCAGCTCAGGGACATTTAATGAAGCTTTCTTT. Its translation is CASSSGTFNEAFF.

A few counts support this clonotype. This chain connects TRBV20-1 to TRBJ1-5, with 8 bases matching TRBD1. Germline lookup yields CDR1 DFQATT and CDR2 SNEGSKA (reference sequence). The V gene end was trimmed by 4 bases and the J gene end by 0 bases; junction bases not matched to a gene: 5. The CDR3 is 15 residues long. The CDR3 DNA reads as TGCAGTGCTACAACGGACAGGGCTAGCAATCAGCCCCAGCATTTT. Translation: CSATTDRASNQPQHF.

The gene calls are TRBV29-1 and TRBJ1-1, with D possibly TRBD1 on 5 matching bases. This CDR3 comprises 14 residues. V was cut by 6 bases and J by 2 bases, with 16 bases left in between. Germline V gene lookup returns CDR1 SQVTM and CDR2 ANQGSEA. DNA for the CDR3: TGCAGCGTCAGTATTTCAGGGCTAAACACTGAAGCTTTCTTT. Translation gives CSVSISGLNTEAFF.

CDR3 residues: CASGTTSTDTQYF. CDR3 sequence (DNA): TGTGCCAGCGGGACAACTAGCACAGATACGCAGTATTTT. The genes are TRBV19 and TRBJ2-3; tentatively, D is TRBD1 (6 bases). Trimming stripped 9 bases from V and 0 bases from J, with 10 bases between. The CDR3 is made up of 13 amino acids. Germline V gene lookup returns CDR1 LNHDA and CDR2 SQIVND (reference sequence).

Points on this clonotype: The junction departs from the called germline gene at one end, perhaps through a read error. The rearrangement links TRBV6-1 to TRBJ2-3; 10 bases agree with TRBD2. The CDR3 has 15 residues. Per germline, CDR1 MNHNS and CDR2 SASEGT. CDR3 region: CACSQAGGTTDTQYF. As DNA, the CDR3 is TGTGCCTGCAGTCAAGCGGGGGGGACCACAGATACGCAGTATTTT.